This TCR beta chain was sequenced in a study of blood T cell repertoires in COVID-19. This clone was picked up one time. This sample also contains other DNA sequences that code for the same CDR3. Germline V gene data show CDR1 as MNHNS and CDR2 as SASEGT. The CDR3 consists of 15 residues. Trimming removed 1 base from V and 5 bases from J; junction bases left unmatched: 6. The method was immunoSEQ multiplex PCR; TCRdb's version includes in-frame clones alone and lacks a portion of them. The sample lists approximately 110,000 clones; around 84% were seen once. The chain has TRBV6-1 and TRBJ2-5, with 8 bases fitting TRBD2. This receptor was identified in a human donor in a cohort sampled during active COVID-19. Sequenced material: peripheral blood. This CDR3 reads CASSEGGLAWETQYF. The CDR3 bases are TGTGCCAGCAGTGAAGGTGGACTAGCCTGGGAGACCCAGTACTTC.